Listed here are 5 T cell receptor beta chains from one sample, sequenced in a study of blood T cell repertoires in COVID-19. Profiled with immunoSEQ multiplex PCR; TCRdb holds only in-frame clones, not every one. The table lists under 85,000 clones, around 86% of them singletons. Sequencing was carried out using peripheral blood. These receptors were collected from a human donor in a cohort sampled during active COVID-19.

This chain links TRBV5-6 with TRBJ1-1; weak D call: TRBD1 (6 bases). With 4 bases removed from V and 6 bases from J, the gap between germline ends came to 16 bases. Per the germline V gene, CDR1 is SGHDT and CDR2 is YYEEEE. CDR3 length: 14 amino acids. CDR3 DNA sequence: TGTGCCAGCAGCCTGTTCAGGGGTCGCGCTGAAGCTTTCTTT. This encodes CASSLFRGRAEAFF.

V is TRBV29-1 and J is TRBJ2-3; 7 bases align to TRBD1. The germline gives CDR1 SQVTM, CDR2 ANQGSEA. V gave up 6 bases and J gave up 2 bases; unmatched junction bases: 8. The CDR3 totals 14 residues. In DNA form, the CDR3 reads TGCAGCGTAAAACCCGGGACAGTCACAGATACGCAGTATTTT. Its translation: CSVKPGTVTDTQYF.

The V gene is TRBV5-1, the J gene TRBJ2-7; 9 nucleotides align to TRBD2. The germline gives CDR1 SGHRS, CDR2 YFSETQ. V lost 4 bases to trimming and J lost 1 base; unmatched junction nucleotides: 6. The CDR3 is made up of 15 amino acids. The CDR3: CASSPSGVGSYEQYF. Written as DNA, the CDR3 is TGCGCCAGCAGCCCTAGCGGGGTCGGGTCCTACGAGCAGTACTTC.

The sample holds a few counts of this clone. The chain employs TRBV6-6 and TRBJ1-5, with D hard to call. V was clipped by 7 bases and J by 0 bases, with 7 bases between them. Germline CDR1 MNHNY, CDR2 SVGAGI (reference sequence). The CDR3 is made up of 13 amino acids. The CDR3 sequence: CASTLYSNQPQHF. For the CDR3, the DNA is TGTGCCAGCACCCTCTATAGCAATCAGCCCCAGCATTTT.

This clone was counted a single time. CDR3 nucleotide sequence: TGCGCCAGCAGCCAAGATTCGAGCAGGCCCGGGGCCCAGTACTTC. It yields the protein CASSQDSSRPGAQYF. The chain is built from TRBV4-3 and TRBJ2-5; D might be TRBD2 (5 bases). The CDR3 has 15 residues. Germline assignment: CDR1 LGHNA and CDR2 YSLEER. With 0 bases removed from V and 9 bases from J, the gap between germline ends came to 17 bases.